This is a list of T cell receptor beta chains from one sample in a study of CD8 T cells in ankylosing spondylitis. TCRdb re-derived calls from the 5' RACE reads in MiXCR, one entry per CDR3 protein. The sample yields 500,000 to 650,000 distinct CDR3 sequences, roughly 5.2% seen once. Specimen: blood, either unsorted or a sorted T cell fraction (not recorded which). The receptor set was obtained from a male donor with ankylosing spondylitis. CDR3s include the opening cysteine and the closing phenylalanine or tryptophan. The D gene is left open where the match is weak. Where a row states a size, it is once, few, many or the class of an expanded clone; other rows omit it.

V	J	size	D	CDR3	DNA
TRBV7-2	TRBJ1-1	many	-	CASSLDPAEDTEAFF	TGTGCCAGCAGCTTAGACCCGGCTGAGGACACTGAAGCTTTCTTT
TRBV10-3	TRBJ1-2	many	-	CATREEEFHYGYTF	TGTGCCACACGCGAGGAGGAGTTCCACTATGGCTACACCTTC
TRBV11-2	TRBJ1-6	many	-	CASSLWIFGLTANSPLHF	TGTGCCAGCAGCTTATGGATTTTTGGGCTAACCGCCAATTCACCCCTCCACTTT
TRBV7-9	TRBJ2-1	many	-	CASSLMTKDNEQFF	TGTGCCAGCAGCTTAATGACTAAAGACAATGAGCAGTTCTTC
TRBV5-1	TRBJ2-7	few	-	CASSLQDGGYEQYF	TGCGCCAGCAGCTTGCAGGACGGAGGCTACGAGCAGTACTTC
TRBV20-1	TRBJ2-7	-	-	CSAQGRRGSYEQYF	TGCAGTGCACAGGGTCGGCGGGGGTCCTACGAGCAGTACTTC
TRBV6-1	TRBJ1-3	many	-	CASRTAFSGNTIYF	TGTGCCAGCAGAACAGCCTTCTCTGGAAACACCATATATTTT
TRBV5-6	TRBJ1-4	few	-	CASSYFGAGNDEKLFF	TGTGCCAGCAGCTACTTTGGGGCAGGGAATGATGAAAAACTGTTTTTT
TRBV5-1	TRBJ1-4	many	TRBD1	CASSSGTGVATNEKLFF	TGCGCCAGCAGCTCCGGGACAGGCGTTGCAACTAATGAAAAACTGTTTTTT
TRBV29-1	TRBJ2-7	many	-	CSVEGWGQGYEQYF	TGCAGCGTTGAAGGTTGGGGACAAGGCTACGAGCAGTACTTC
TRBV20-1	TRBJ2-7	many	-	CSARPRDSSYEQYF	TGCAGTGCTCGACCGCGGGACAGCAGCTACGAGCAGTACTTC
TRBV4-2	TRBJ2-1	-	-	CASGPGTGCYEQFF	TGTGCCAGCGGCCCCGGGACCGGCTGCTATGAGCAGTTCTTC
TRBV20-1	TRBJ2-1	-	-	CSAKGWGYEQFF	TGCAGTGCTAAAGGGTGGGGTTATGAGCAGTTCTTC
TRBV2	TRBJ2-7	many	TRBD2	CASSPPGGWAYEQYF	TGTGCCAGCAGTCCTCCGGGGGGTTGGGCCTACGAGCAGTACTTC
TRBV6-5	TRBJ2-7	many	-	CASSYGSNYEQYF	TGTGCCAGCAGTTATGGGTCTAACTACGAGCAGTACTTC
TRBV10-3	TRBJ1-3	many	-	CAISAGTNSGNTIYF	TGTGCCATCAGCGCCGGGACAAACTCTGGAAACACCATATATTTT
TRBV25-1	TRBJ2-7	many	-	CASSDSGVGPYEQYF	TGTGCCAGCAGTGATTCCGGGGTGGGGCCCTACGAGCAGTACTTC
TRBV7-9	TRBJ1-1	many	-	CASSLMDGSTEAFF	TGTGCCAGCAGCTTAATGGACGGCTCCACTGAAGCTTTCTTT
TRBV11-2	TRBJ2-1	many	-	CASSSRLDNEQFF	TGTGCCAGCAGCTCCAGACTCGACAATGAGCAGTTCTTC
TRBV27	TRBJ2-7	many	-	CASSLGPQRVYEQYF	TGTGCCAGCAGTTTAGGCCCACAAAGAGTCTACGAGCAGTACTTC
TRBV3-1	TRBJ2-3	-	TRBD2	CASSPSGRASDTQYF	TGTGCCAGCAGCCCTAGCGGGAGGGCCTCAGATACGCAGTATTTT
TRBV29-1	TRBJ2-7	many	-	CSVEDPDSAYYEQYF	TGCAGCGTTGAAGATCCCGACAGCGCCTACTACGAGCAGTACTTC
TRBV11-2	TRBJ2-3	many	-	CASSLHPGVADTQYF	TGTGCCAGCAGCCTCCACCCCGGAGTGGCAGATACGCAGTATTTT
TRBV20-1	TRBJ1-1	many	TRBD1	CSAGTGSKAFF	TGCAGTGCCGGGACAGGAAGTAAGGCTTTCTTT
TRBV10-1	TRBJ2-7	many	TRBD2	CASTDGRAGKNEQYF	TGCGCCAGCACCGACGGGAGGGCCGGAAAAAACGAGCAGTACTTC
TRBV5-1	TRBJ2-3	many	-	CASSFPTEWGTDTQYF	TGCGCCAGCAGCTTCCCGACAGAGTGGGGCACAGATACGCAGTATTTT
TRBV27	TRBJ2-5	many	TRBD2	CASSLVAGGLKETQYF	TGTGCCAGCAGTTTAGTAGCGGGGGGGCTGAAAGAGACCCAGTACTTC
TRBV20-1	TRBJ2-5	many	TRBD2	CSARLRGTIQETQYF	TGCAGTGCTAGACTTAGAGGGACTATACAAGAGACCCAGTACTTC
TRBV12-3/TRBV12-4	TRBJ1-1	many	-	CASKRTSNTEAFF	TGTGCCAGCAAGCGGACGTCGAACACTGAAGCTTTCTTT
TRBV9	TRBJ2-7	many	TRBD2	CASSVGLADYEQYF	TGTGCCAGCAGCGTCGGGCTAGCGGATTACGAGCAGTACTTC
TRBV6-2/TRBV6-3	TRBJ2-2	many	-	CASSSPRLGVTGELFF	TGTGCCAGCAGTTCCCCTAGGCTGGGGGTCACCGGGGAGCTGTTTTTT
TRBV4-2	TRBJ2-1	many	TRBD2	CASSQGLGGESNEQFF	TGTGCCAGCAGCCAGGGACTAGGGGGGGAGTCCAATGAGCAGTTCTTC
TRBV2	TRBJ2-1	-	-	CASSVRAYNEQFF	TGTGCCAGCAGTGTGCGTGCCTACAATGAGCAGTTCTTC
TRBV5-1	TRBJ2-7	many	TRBD1	CASRPGQGSYEQYF	TGCGCCAGCAGGCCGGGACAGGGCTCCTACGAGCAGTACTTC
TRBV7-2	TRBJ2-5	many	-	CASSLSMGETQYF	TGTGCCAGCAGCTTATCTATGGGAGAGACCCAGTACTTC
TRBV28	TRBJ2-7	-	-	CASSLYADVPDF	TGTGCCAGCAGTTTATATGCCGATGTACCGGACTTC
TRBV6-6	TRBJ2-5	-	-	CASSYFEETQYF	TGTGCCAGCAGTTACTTTGAAGAGACCCAGTACTTC
TRBV9	TRBJ1-6	many	-	CASSGPEQGTSPLHF	TGTGCCAGCAGCGGCCCGGAACAGGGAACTTCACCCCTCCACTTT
TRBV6-5	TRBJ1-5	many	-	CASSYFREGQPQHF	TGTGCCAGCAGTTACTTCAGGGAGGGTCAGCCCCAGCATTTT
TRBV11-2	TRBJ2-7	-	-	CASSLGGDYEQYF	TGTGCCAGCAGCTTAGGAGGAGACTACGAGCAGTACTTC
TRBV20-1	TRBJ2-1	many	TRBD1	CSASWDRGYNEQFF	TGCAGTGCTAGTTGGGACAGGGGGTACAATGAGCAGTTCTTC
TRBV4-1	TRBJ2-1	many	TRBD2	CASSQGRYRTSGRLYYNEQFF	TGCGCCAGCAGCCAAGGGAGGTATAGGACTAGCGGGAGGTTATACTACAATGAGCAGTTCTTC
TRBV7-6	TRBJ2-2	-	TRBD1	CASSPWDRGELFF	TGTGCCAGCAGCCCTTGGGACAGGGGGGAGCTGTTTTTT
TRBV5-5	TRBJ1-1	many	-	CASSEGFKLRGTEAFF	TGTGCCAGCAGCGAAGGATTCAAACTCAGGGGAACTGAAGCTTTCTTT
TRBV11-1	TRBJ2-3	many	TRBD1	CASSLALGQPYHSTDTQYF	TGTGCCAGCAGCTTAGCTTTGGGACAGCCGTACCATAGCACAGATACGCAGTATTTT
TRBV28	TRBJ1-2	many	TRBD1	CASSSQGQGGFWGYTF	TGTGCCAGCAGTTCCCAAGGACAGGGCGGCTTTTGGGGCTACACCTTC
TRBV3-1	TRBJ1-1	few	-	CASSQVRVTEAFF	TGTGCCAGCAGCCAAGTTCGAGTCACTGAAGCTTTCTTT
TRBV3-1	TRBJ2-7	-	-	CASSPWDGPSYEQYF	TGTGCCAGCAGTCCCTGGGACGGCCCCTCCTACGAGCAGTACTTC
TRBV19	TRBJ2-7	-	-	CASSIRRAYEQYF	TGTGCCAGTAGTATTAGACGGGCCTACGAGCAGTACTTC
TRBV12-3/TRBV12-4	TRBJ1-1	many	-	CASSLAEAAEAFF	TGTGCCAGCAGTTTGGCAGAAGCTGCTGAAGCTTTCTTT
TRBV11-2	TRBJ2-3	many	-	CASSLGGTDSYSTDTQYF	TGTGCCAGCAGCTTAGGGGGAACAGACAGTTATAGCACAGATACGCAGTATTTT
TRBV20-1	TRBJ1-2	many	-	CSASRRIYGYTF	TGCAGTGCTAGCCGGAGGATCTATGGCTACACCTTC
TRBV12-3/TRBV12-4	TRBJ2-5	many	-	CASSLTPAIPPEETQYF	TGTGCCAGCAGTCTTACTCCAGCAATCCCTCCCGAAGAGACCCAGTACTTC
TRBV28	TRBJ1-4	many	-	CASQTRRNNEKLFF	TGTGCCAGTCAGACCCGACGGAATAATGAAAAACTGTTTTTT
TRBV20-1	TRBJ2-3	many	-	CSATRTNTDTQYF	TGCAGTGCTACCCGGACAAACACAGATACGCAGTATTTT
TRBV7-9	TRBJ2-7	-	TRBD2	CASGVAGGRSYEQYF	TGTGCCAGCGGAGTAGCGGGAGGAAGGTCCTACGAGCAGTACTTC
TRBV20-1	TRBJ2-1	many	TRBD2	CSAGGRTYNEQFF	TGCAGTGCTGGCGGGAGGACCTACAATGAGCAGTTCTTC
TRBV7-8	TRBJ1-5	-	-	CASSRSGGAPQPQHF	TGTGCCAGCAGCCGTAGTGGGGGGGCACCTCAGCCCCAGCATTTT
TRBV5-1	TRBJ1-1	many	-	CASTQEPMNTEAFF	TGCGCCAGCACCCAAGAACCCATGAACACTGAAGCTTTCTTT
TRBV18	TRBJ2-3	few	-	CASSPAGLADTQYF	TGTGCCAGCTCACCCGCTGGACTGGCAGATACGCAGTATTTT